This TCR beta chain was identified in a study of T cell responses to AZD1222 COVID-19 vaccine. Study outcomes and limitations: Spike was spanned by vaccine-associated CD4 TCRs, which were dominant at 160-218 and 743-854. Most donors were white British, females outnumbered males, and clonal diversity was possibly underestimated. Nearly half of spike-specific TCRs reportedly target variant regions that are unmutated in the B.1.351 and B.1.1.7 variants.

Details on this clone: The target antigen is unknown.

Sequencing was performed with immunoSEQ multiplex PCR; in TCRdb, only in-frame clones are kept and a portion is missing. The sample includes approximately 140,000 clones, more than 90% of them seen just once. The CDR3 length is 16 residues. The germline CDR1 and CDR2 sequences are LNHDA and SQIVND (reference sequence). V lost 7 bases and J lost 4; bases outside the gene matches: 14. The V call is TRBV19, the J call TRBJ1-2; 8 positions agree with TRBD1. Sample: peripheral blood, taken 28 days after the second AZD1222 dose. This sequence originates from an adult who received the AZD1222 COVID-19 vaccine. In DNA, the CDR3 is TGTGCCAGTACTATCGAGGGAACAGGGGGGACCTATGGCTACACCTTC. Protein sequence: CASTIEGTGGTYGYTF.